Listed here are 9 T cell receptor beta chains from one sample, sequenced in a study of identical twins. TCRdb ran MiXCR on the 5' RACE reads and lists one entry per CDR3 protein. In the table there are 700,000 or so distinct CDR3 sequences, 20% to 25% of which are singletons. This sample was shared with a second study, whose subject was T cells expressing NK-cell markers.

Sample: PBMCs. These receptors were obtained from a woman between 18 and 29 years old in good health.

This clonotype was seen only a few times. The gene calls are TRBV5-6 and TRBJ2-3, with a tentative D call TRBD2 (7 bases). CDR1 and CDR2 (germline): SGHDT, YYEEEE. V gave up 7 bases and J gave up 1 base, with 13 bases separating them. This CDR3 has 14 residues. Written as DNA, the CDR3 is TGTGCCAGCGCGGGGGAGGGGGGCACAGATACGCAGTATTTT. Amino acids: CASAGEGGTDTQYF. The whole variable domain, remainder taken from reference TRBV5-6 and TRBJ2-3, is DAGVTQSPTHLIKTRGQQVTLRCSPKSGHDTVSWYQQALGQGPQFIFQYYEEEERQRGNFPDRFSGHQFPNYSSELNVNALLLGDSALYLCASAGEGGTDTQYFGPGTRLTVL.

The rearrangement links TRBV10-3 to TRBJ2-3, with TRBD2 as a possible D gene (6 bases). CDR3 length: 15 residues. CDR1 is ENHRY, CDR2 SYGVKD, per germline. V gave up 10 bases and J gave up 4 bases, with 21 bases separating them. The CDR3 DNA reads as TGTGCCACCCACCCCATGGGGACTGGGGCAGATACGCAGTATTTT. As protein: CATHPMGTGADTQYF.

The genes are TRBV5-1 and TRBJ1-1; TRBD1 matches 7 bases. There are 19 residues in the CDR3. Trimming at V came to 4 bases and at J to 0 bases, leaving 18 bases not matched to a gene. Germline lookup yields CDR1 SGHRS and CDR2 YFSETQ. The CDR3: CASSRRPGQAVGMNTEAFF. CDR3 nucleotide sequence: TGCGCCAGCAGCAGACGACCAGGACAGGCAGTTGGGATGAACACTGAAGCTTTCTTT.

The genes are TRBV6-2 or TRBV6-3 and TRBJ2-3, with D perhaps matching TRBD2 (6 bases). The germline gives CDR1 MNHEY, CDR2 SVGEGT. The CDR3 length is 20 residues. V lost 3 bases and J lost 3, with 28 bases in between. The CDR3 DNA reads TGTGCCAGCAGTTATTCCGCCGTGCTTATCGGGGGACGCTCAACAGATACGCAGTATTTT. Protein product: CASSYSAVLIGGRSTDTQYF.

This clonotype has only a few counts. This sequence joins TRBV12-3 or TRBV12-4 and TRBJ2-1, with D possibly TRBD2 on 5 matching bases. This CDR3 spans 15 amino acids. The ends were cut back, 6 bases at V and 4 bases at J, with 16 bases in the middle. CDR3 sequence (DNA): TGTGCCAGCAGGTCTTCGGGGTCACCTTACAATGAGCAGTTCTTC. This encodes CASRSSGSPYNEQFF.

The chain joins TRBV10-3 to TRBJ2-7; D remains unclear. The V end lost 2 bases, the J end lost 6 bases, and 14 bases lay between the germline ends. CDR3 length: 14 amino acids. CDR1 ENHRY and CDR2 SYGVKD come from the germline V gene. In DNA form, the CDR3 reads TGTGCCATCAGTGAGATAGGGTCTGCAGGCGAGCAGTACTTC. Amino acids: CAISEIGSAGEQYF.

This clonotype has only a few counts. The chain employs TRBV10-3 and TRBJ2-7; TRBD1 aligns across 9 bases. Germline V gene data show CDR1 as ENHRY and CDR2 as SYGVKD. Trimming cost V 7 bases and J 5 bases; bases outside gene matches: 3. There are 12 residues in the CDR3. The CDR3, as DNA: TGTGCCATCATGGACAGGGGTAACGAGCAGTACTTC. Translation: CAIMDRGNEQYF.

This chain uses TRBV28 with TRBJ2-7, with TRBD1 identical over 10 bases. The CDR3 extends over 16 amino acids. Per the germline V gene, CDR1 is MDHEN and CDR2 is SYDVKM. The J segment lost 6 bases and the V segment lost 5 bases, leaving 13 bases of the junction unmatched. CDR3: CASSGPGTGAWGEQYF. Here the CDR3 DNA reads TGTGCCAGCAGTGGTCCCGGGACAGGGGCGTGGGGCGAGCAGTACTTC.

This clonotype has more than one count but fewer than ten. The chain carries TRBV7-9 and TRBJ2-1; D might be TRBD2 (5 bases). Germline V gives CDR1 SEHNR, CDR2 FQNEAQ (reference sequence). Trimming pared 5 bases from V and 15 bases from J, leaving 23 bases between. CDR3 length equals 14 residues. The CDR3 nucleotides read TGTGCCAGCAGCCCTCCGGGATTCGGACTTGGGTGGTTCTTC. Translating it yields CASSPPGFGLGWFF.